This is a list of T cell receptor beta chains from one sample in a study of CD8+CD57+ T cells in acquired aplastic anemia. MiXCR, run by TCRdb on the reads, gives a single entry per CDR3 protein. The table includes fewer than 200,000 distinct CDR3 sequences, 71% detected once. Sequencing was carried out using sorted CD4+, CD8+, or CD8+CD57+ T cells (not recorded which) from PBMCs. Receptors were obtained from a human donor with aplastic anemia. Each CDR3 is given with its conserved first and last residue. The D gene is left open where the match is weak. Clone size is stated in some rows and not others, as once, few, many or a class when expanded.

D gene: NA; J gene: TRBJ2-5; CDR3 length: 13; clone size: few; V gene: TRBV20-1; CDR3 protein: CSARDRREETQYF; CDR3 DNA: TGCAGTGCTAGAGATCGCAGGGAAGAGACCCAGTACTTC
D gene: NA; J gene: TRBJ2-4; CDR3 length: 16; clone size: NA; V gene: TRBV7-9; CDR3 protein: CASSSTRGGFGNIQYF; CDR3 DNA: TGTGCCAGCAGCTCCACCCGAGGGGGATTTGGAAACATTCAGTACTTC
D gene: TRBD2; J gene: TRBJ2-7; CDR3 length: 16; clone size: many; V gene: TRBV9; CDR3 protein: CASSVSGSAPAHEQYF; CDR3 DNA: TGTGCCAGCAGCGTAAGCGGGAGCGCCCCAGCCCACGAGCAGTACTTC
D gene: NA; J gene: TRBJ1-2; CDR3 length: 14; clone size: NA; V gene: TRBV29-1; CDR3 protein: CSVGGEASIRGYTF; CDR3 DNA: TGCAGCGTAGGGGGGGAGGCGAGTATTCGTGGCTACACCTTC
D gene: NA; J gene: TRBJ1-5; CDR3 length: 12; clone size: NA; V gene: TRBV20-1; CDR3 protein: CSAGEGNQPQHF; CDR3 DNA: TGCAGTGCCGGCGAGGGCAATCAGCCCCAGCATTTT
D gene: NA; J gene: TRBJ2-3; CDR3 length: 12; clone size: NA; V gene: TRBV7-2; CDR3 protein: CASARGPDTQYF; CDR3 DNA: TGTGCCAGCGCCCGGGGCCCAGATACGCAGTATTTT
D gene: NA; J gene: TRBJ2-1; CDR3 length: 15; clone size: NA; V gene: TRBV7-3; CDR3 protein: CASSLVASSYNEQFF; CDR3 DNA: TGTGCCAGCAGCTTGGTAGCAAGCTCCTACAATGAGCAGTTCTTC
D gene: NA; J gene: TRBJ1-1; CDR3 length: 13; clone size: NA; V gene: TRBV10-3; CDR3 protein: CAISEISHTEAFF; CDR3 DNA: TGTGCCATCAGTGAGATCTCACACACTGAAGCTTTCTTT
D gene: TRBD2; J gene: TRBJ2-3; CDR3 length: 15; clone size: NA; V gene: TRBV11-1; CDR3 protein: CASRKTSGSTDTQYF; CDR3 DNA: TGTGCCAGCAGGAAGACTAGCGGGAGCACAGATACGCAGTATTTT
D gene: NA; J gene: TRBJ1-6; CDR3 length: 12; clone size: NA; V gene: TRBV9; CDR3 protein: CASSHRASPLHF; CDR3 DNA: TGTGCCAGCAGCCATCGGGCTTCACCCCTCCACTTT
D gene: NA; J gene: TRBJ1-1; CDR3 length: 11; clone size: few; V gene: TRBV2; CDR3 protein: CASRQATEAFF; CDR3 DNA: TGTGCCAGCAGACAGGCCACTGAAGCTTTCTTT
D gene: TRBD1; J gene: TRBJ1-2; CDR3 length: 14; clone size: NA; V gene: TRBV12-3/TRBV12-4; CDR3 protein: CASRRTGLGYGYTF; CDR3 DNA: TGTGCCAGCAGACGGACAGGGTTGGGCTATGGCTACACCTTC
D gene: TRBD1; J gene: TRBJ2-1; CDR3 length: 17; clone size: NA; V gene: TRBV2; CDR3 protein: CASSVTAGTGSYNEQFF; CDR3 DNA: TGTGCCAGCAGCGTTACAGCCGGGACAGGGTCCTACAATGAGCAGTTCTTC
D gene: NA; J gene: TRBJ2-2; CDR3 length: 15; clone size: few; V gene: TRBV25-1; CDR3 protein: CASSDQHTLTGELFF; CDR3 DNA: TGTGCCAGCAGTGATCAACACACCCTCACCGGGGAGCTGTTTTTT
D gene: TRBD1; J gene: TRBJ2-3; CDR3 length: 15; clone size: NA; V gene: TRBV6-6; CDR3 protein: CASTAGTGGADTQYF; CDR3 DNA: TGTGCTAGCACCGCCGGGACAGGGGGCGCAGATACGCAGTATTTT
D gene: NA; J gene: TRBJ1-5; CDR3 length: 14; clone size: NA; V gene: TRBV20-1; CDR3 protein: CSARRPGGNQPQHF; CDR3 DNA: TGCAGTGCTAGAAGGCCAGGAGGCAATCAGCCCCAGCATTTT
D gene: NA; J gene: TRBJ2-5; CDR3 length: 16; clone size: NA; V gene: TRBV24-1; CDR3 protein: CATSASGRALGETQYF; CDR3 DNA: TGTGCCACCAGTGCCTCGGGCAGGGCCCTTGGAGAGACCCAGTACTTC
D gene: NA; J gene: TRBJ1-3; CDR3 length: 14; clone size: NA; V gene: TRBV7-9; CDR3 protein: CASSPRDSGNTIYF; CDR3 DNA: TGTGCCAGCAGCCCCCGTGACTCTGGAAACACCATATATTTT
D gene: NA; J gene: TRBJ1-1; CDR3 length: 13; clone size: NA; V gene: TRBV10-3; CDR3 protein: CAISELGAAEAFF; CDR3 DNA: TGTGCCATCAGTGAGCTGGGGGCCGCTGAAGCTTTCTTT
D gene: NA; J gene: TRBJ1-3; CDR3 length: 16; clone size: NA; V gene: TRBV29-1; CDR3 protein: CSVELAEQSSGNTIYF; CDR3 DNA: TGCAGCGTTGAACTGGCGGAGCAGTCCTCTGGAAACACCATATATTTT
D gene: NA; J gene: TRBJ2-7; CDR3 length: 11; clone size: NA; V gene: TRBV5-5; CDR3 protein: CASRNNYEQYF; CDR3 DNA: TGTGCCAGCAGAAACAACTACGAGCAGTACTTC
D gene: NA; J gene: TRBJ2-3; CDR3 length: 12; clone size: NA; V gene: TRBV7-3; CDR3 protein: CASSLRIDTQYF; CDR3 DNA: TGTGCCAGCAGCTTACGTATAGATACGCAGTATTTT
D gene: NA; J gene: TRBJ2-2; CDR3 length: 12; clone size: NA; V gene: TRBV9; CDR3 protein: CASSLNAGELFF; CDR3 DNA: TGTGCCAGCAGCCTAAATGCGGGGGAGCTGTTTTTT
D gene: NA; J gene: TRBJ1-1; CDR3 length: 12; clone size: NA; V gene: TRBV20-1; CDR3 protein: CSARPEDTEAFF; CDR3 DNA: TGCAGTGCTAGGCCTGAGGACACTGAAGCTTTCTTT
D gene: NA; J gene: TRBJ2-2; CDR3 length: 15; clone size: NA; V gene: TRBV7-8; CDR3 protein: CASMSPGSNTGELFF; CDR3 DNA: TGCGCCAGCATGTCCCCGGGTAGTAACACCGGGGAGCTGTTTTTT
D gene: NA; J gene: TRBJ1-6; CDR3 length: 15; clone size: NA; V gene: TRBV7-6; CDR3 protein: CASSLVPGPDSPLHF; CDR3 DNA: TGTGCCAGCAGCTTAGTTCCGGGACCGGATTCACCCCTCCACTTT
D gene: NA; J gene: TRBJ1-5; CDR3 length: 16; clone size: NA; V gene: TRBV6-2/TRBV6-3; CDR3 protein: CASSEQGVGSNQPQHF; CDR3 DNA: TGTGCCAGCAGTGAACAGGGAGTCGGTAGCAATCAGCCCCAGCATTTT
D gene: NA; J gene: TRBJ2-1; CDR3 length: 14; clone size: NA; V gene: TRBV10-3; CDR3 protein: CAISAGQVGYEQFF; CDR3 DNA: TGTGCCATCAGTGCGGGGCAGGTGGGTTATGAGCAGTTCTTC
D gene: NA; J gene: TRBJ2-7; CDR3 length: 13; clone size: NA; V gene: TRBV7-2; CDR3 protein: CASSSMGYNEQYF; CDR3 DNA: TGTGCCAGCAGCTCGATGGGCTACAACGAGCAGTACTTC
D gene: NA; J gene: TRBJ2-5; CDR3 length: 14; clone size: NA; V gene: TRBV7-2; CDR3 protein: CASSLGPRGETQYF; CDR3 DNA: TGTGCCAGCAGCCTAGGGCCCCGGGGAGAGACCCAGTACTTC
D gene: NA; J gene: TRBJ2-2; CDR3 length: 17; clone size: NA; V gene: TRBV20-1; CDR3 protein: CSARPYLGVLNTGELFF; CDR3 DNA: TGCAGTGCTAGACCCTACTTGGGGGTTCTCAACACCGGGGAGCTGTTTTTT
D gene: TRBD1; J gene: TRBJ2-7; CDR3 length: 15; clone size: NA; V gene: TRBV5-8; CDR3 protein: CASSPPGQGFYEQYF; CDR3 DNA: TGTGCCAGCAGCCCGCCGGGACAGGGTTTCTACGAGCAGTACTTC
D gene: NA; J gene: TRBJ1-5; CDR3 length: 13; clone size: NA; V gene: TRBV19; CDR3 protein: CASSRAGGQPQHF; CDR3 DNA: TGTGCCAGCTCCAGGGCGGGTGGACAGCCCCAGCATTTT
D gene: NA; J gene: TRBJ2-7; CDR3 length: 14; clone size: few; V gene: TRBV3-2; CDR3 protein: CASSQALESYEQYF; CDR3 DNA: TGTGCCAGCAGCCAAGCCCTAGAGTCCTACGAGCAGTACTTC
D gene: TRBD1; J gene: TRBJ1-1; CDR3 length: 14; clone size: NA; V gene: TRBV9; CDR3 protein: CASSVEGAHTEAFF; CDR3 DNA: TGTGCCAGCAGCGTAGAGGGGGCACACACTGAAGCTTTCTTT
D gene: NA; J gene: TRBJ2-3; CDR3 length: 13; clone size: NA; V gene: TRBV2; CDR3 protein: CASTGSSTDTQYF; CDR3 DNA: TGTGCCAGTACAGGATCTAGCACAGATACGCAGTATTTT
D gene: NA; J gene: TRBJ1-2; CDR3 length: 12; clone size: NA; V gene: TRBV20-1; CDR3 protein: CSARGTNYGYTF; CDR3 DNA: TGCAGTGCTAGAGGTACTAACTATGGCTACACCTTC
D gene: TRBD2; J gene: TRBJ2-5; CDR3 length: 14; clone size: few; V gene: TRBV14; CDR3 protein: CASSDPAGVKTQYF; CDR3 DNA: TGCGCCAGCAGTGACCCAGCGGGAGTCAAGACCCAGTACTTC
D gene: NA; J gene: TRBJ1-5; CDR3 length: 12; clone size: NA; V gene: TRBV19; CDR3 protein: CASSMLGQPQHF; CDR3 DNA: TGTGCCAGTAGTATGTTAGGTCAGCCCCAGCATTTT
D gene: TRBD2; J gene: TRBJ2-7; CDR3 length: 14; clone size: NA; V gene: TRBV20-1; CDR3 protein: CSAGPGLAIHEQYF; CDR3 DNA: TGCAGTGCTGGTCCGGGACTAGCGATCCACGAGCAGTACTTC
D gene: NA; J gene: TRBJ2-3; CDR3 length: 15; clone size: many; V gene: TRBV6-4; CDR3 protein: CASSDISGASDTQYF; CDR3 DNA: TGTGCCAGCAGTGACATCTCCGGGGCGAGCGATACGCAGTATTTT
D gene: TRBD1; J gene: TRBJ2-2; CDR3 length: 12; clone size: few; V gene: TRBV20-1; CDR3 protein: CSGTGDTGELFF; CDR3 DNA: TGCAGTGGGACAGGGGACACCGGGGAGCTGTTTTTT
D gene: NA; J gene: TRBJ2-2; CDR3 length: 18; clone size: NA; V gene: TRBV10-1; CDR3 protein: CASSRGSSDRPNTGELFF; CDR3 DNA: TGTGCCAGCAGCCGTGGTTCTAGCGACCGTCCTAACACCGGGGAGCTGTTTTTT
D gene: TRBD1; J gene: TRBJ1-6; CDR3 length: 15; clone size: NA; V gene: TRBV7-6; CDR3 protein: CASSSSGQGDSPLHF; CDR3 DNA: TGTGCCAGCAGCTCCTCCGGACAGGGAGATTCACCCCTCCACTTT
D gene: TRBD2; J gene: TRBJ2-7; CDR3 length: 15; clone size: NA; V gene: TRBV12-3/TRBV12-4; CDR3 protein: CASSFLAGGPYEQYF; CDR3 DNA: TGTGCCAGCAGTTTCTTAGCGGGAGGGCCCTACGAGCAGTACTTC
D gene: NA; J gene: TRBJ2-7; CDR3 length: 14; clone size: NA; V gene: TRBV5-1; CDR3 protein: CASSSRGYSYEQYF; CDR3 DNA: TGCGCCAGCAGCTCCAGAGGATACTCCTACGAGCAGTACTTC
D gene: NA; J gene: TRBJ1-2; CDR3 length: 13; clone size: NA; V gene: TRBV6-5; CDR3 protein: CASSYTEVYGYTF; CDR3 DNA: TGTGCCAGCAGTTACACAGAAGTCTATGGCTACACCTTC
D gene: NA; J gene: TRBJ1-6; CDR3 length: 13; clone size: NA; V gene: TRBV9; CDR3 protein: CASGGAENSPLHF; CDR3 DNA: TGTGCCAGCGGAGGGGCAGAGAATTCACCCCTCCACTTT
D gene: NA; J gene: TRBJ2-1; CDR3 length: 13; clone size: NA; V gene: TRBV5-4; CDR3 protein: CASSYETGYEQFF; CDR3 DNA: TGTGCCAGCAGCTATGAGACAGGCTATGAGCAGTTCTTC
D gene: NA; J gene: TRBJ2-3; CDR3 length: 14; clone size: NA; V gene: TRBV7-9; CDR3 protein: CASSFRVDTDTQYF; CDR3 DNA: TGTGCCAGCAGCTTTCGAGTCGACACAGATACGCAGTATTTT
D gene: NA; J gene: TRBJ1-6; CDR3 length: 12; clone size: NA; V gene: TRBV9; CDR3 protein: CASSQGPSPLHF; CDR3 DNA: TGTGCCAGCTCTCAGGGACCCTCACCCCTCCACTTT
D gene: NA; J gene: TRBJ2-1; CDR3 length: 15; clone size: NA; V gene: TRBV9; CDR3 protein: CASSVGGGAGNEQFF; CDR3 DNA: TGTGCCAGCAGCGTAGGAGGGGGGGCGGGGAATGAGCAGTTCTTC
D gene: NA; J gene: TRBJ1-2; CDR3 length: 11; clone size: NA; V gene: TRBV29-1; CDR3 protein: CSVRPTDGYTF; CDR3 DNA: TGCAGCGTCCGCCCCACCGATGGCTACACCTTC
D gene: TRBD1; J gene: TRBJ2-5; CDR3 length: 13; clone size: few; V gene: TRBV20-1; CDR3 protein: CSARPGGKETQYF; CDR3 DNA: TGCAGTGCTAGGCCAGGGGGTAAAGAGACCCAGTACTTC
D gene: TRBD2; J gene: TRBJ2-5; CDR3 length: 15; clone size: NA; V gene: TRBV20-1; CDR3 protein: CSARAVASGRETQYF; CDR3 DNA: TGCAGTGCTAGAGCTGTGGCTAGCGGGAGGGAGACCCAGTACTTC
D gene: NA; J gene: TRBJ1-4; CDR3 length: 14; clone size: medium-sized; V gene: TRBV9; CDR3 protein: CASSVGHDSEKLFF; CDR3 DNA: TGTGCCAGCAGCGTAGGCCACGACAGCGAAAAACTGTTTTTT
D gene: TRBD2; J gene: TRBJ2-3; CDR3 length: 16; clone size: NA; V gene: TRBV19; CDR3 protein: CAPSRIAGSSPDTQYF; CDR3 DNA: TGTGCCCCTTCCCGAATAGCGGGATCCTCCCCAGATACGCAGTATTTT
D gene: NA; J gene: TRBJ2-5; CDR3 length: 11; clone size: few; V gene: TRBV29-1; CDR3 protein: CSVENGETQYF; CDR3 DNA: TGCAGCGTTGAAAATGGAGAGACCCAGTACTTC
D gene: NA; J gene: TRBJ1-1; CDR3 length: 14; clone size: NA; V gene: TRBV7-9; CDR3 protein: CASSLVLRGTEAFF; CDR3 DNA: TGTGCCAGCAGCTTAGTCCTCAGGGGCACTGAAGCTTTCTTT